The 23 T cell receptor beta chains below were found in one sample sequenced in a study of control samples from healthy donors and cancer patients (TCRdb year 2020). The library was produced with the immunoSEQ multiplex PCR assay. Not all clones reach the TCRdb copy of this immuneACCESS table, which keeps in-frame sequences only. Checked studies attribute under half of the gap to unresolved V genes and leave the rest unexplained. The sample table holds about 92,000 clones, of which roughly four fifths were seen once. The ten largest clones take up over 7.5% of the sample. The sample comprised blood. Source of these receptors: a woman in her sixties or seventies in good health.

The rearrangement joins TRBV6-5 to TRBJ2-1; perhaps TRBD1 as D (6 bases). Germline CDR1 MNHEY, CDR2 SVGAGI. The CDR3 has 15 residues. The V end lost 6 bases, the J end lost 8 bases, and 20 bases lay between the germline ends. The CDR3 is CASSQTGFDFYEQFF. CDR3 nucleotide sequence: TGTGCCAGCAGCCAAACAGGGTTCGATTTTTATGAGCAGTTCTTC.

V gene TRBV5-1 combines with J gene TRBJ1-4, with D uncertain. The V end lost 3 bases, the J end lost 0 bases, and 12 bases lay between the germline ends. The CDR3 runs to 16 residues. Germline V gene sequence: CDR1 SGHRS, CDR2 YFSETQ. DNA for the CDR3: TGCGCCAGCAGCTCTGGTGGGGTGGCAACTAATGAAAAACTGTTTTTT. Residues: CASSSGGVATNEKLFF.

This clone was counted a few times. J is TRBJ2-3 and V is TRBV9; no clear D. This CDR3 has 15 residues. Trimming shortened V by 3 bases and J by 0 bases, and 11 bases separated the two germline ends. Germline assignment: CDR1 SGDLS and CDR2 YYNGEE. CDR3 in amino acids: CASSGRGYSTDTQYF. The CDR3 region has the DNA TGTGCCAGCAGCGGGCGAGGCTATAGCACAGATACGCAGTATTTT.

The chain employs TRBV28 and TRBJ2-7; 7 bases fit TRBD2. Germline assignment: CDR1 MDHEN and CDR2 SYDVKM. With V trimmed by 6 bases and J by 7 bases, 9 bases remained unmatched. The CDR3 has 13 residues. The CDR3 sequence: CASSSGEGLEQYF. The DNA of the CDR3 is TGTGCCAGCAGCTCCGGGGAGGGGCTTGAGCAGTACTTC.

The chain joins TRBV2 to TRBJ2-1; possibly TRBD2 for D (7 bases). The CDR3 totals 13 residues. The V end was cut by 7 bases, the J end by 8 bases, with 15 bases between. Germline assignment: CDR1 SNHLY and CDR2 FYNNEI. The CDR3 coding sequence is TGTGCCAGCATGGACTTCGGGGGGCATGAGCAGTTCTTC. Residues: CASMDFGGHEQFF.

The chain joins TRBV28 to TRBJ2-7; 8 bases agree with TRBD2. The CDR3 spans 13 residues. Trimming removed 7 bases from V and 7 bases from J; junction bases left unmatched: 9. Germline V gene lookup returns CDR1 MDHEN and CDR2 SYDVKM. CDR3 sequence reads: CASKTGGRVEQYF. In DNA, the CDR3 is TGTGCCAGCAAAACGGGGGGGCGGGTTGAGCAGTACTTC.

This sequence joins TRBV12-3 or TRBV12-4 and TRBJ1-1; D is undetermined. CDR3 length: 13 residues. V dropped 5 bases and J dropped 3 bases, with 10 bases sitting between them. The CDR3 nucleotides are TGTGCCAGCAGTCCTGGCCGGGACACTGAAGCTTTCTTT. It specifies CASSPGRDTEAFF.

The chain is built from TRBV3-1 (or the pseudogene TRBV3-2) and TRBJ1-6, with D uncertain. This CDR3 contains 16 residues. Germline V gene sequence: CDR1 LGHDT, CDR2 YNNKEL (reference sequence). V lost 0 bases to trimming and J lost 10 bases, with 16 bases between them. The CDR3 loop is CASSQDRRGLTSPLHF. DNA of the CDR3: TGTGCCAGCAGCCAAGATCGTCGGGGATTGACATCACCCCTCCACTTT.

The gene calls are TRBV6-6 and TRBJ2-7; 8 bases are shared with TRBD1. The junction had 14 bases not matched to a gene; V was cut back by 4 bases and J by 12 bases. Germline values: CDR1 MNHNY, CDR2 SVGAGI (reference sequence). This CDR3 is built from 14 residues. This chain's CDR3 is CASSFISGTGKRYF. For the CDR3, the DNA is TGTGCCAGCAGTTTCATATCCGGGACAGGAAAACGGTACTTC.

The chain couples TRBV5-6 to TRBJ2-1; 9 bases fit TRBD2. V lost 2 bases and J lost 6; bases outside the gene matches: 3. Germline-derived CDR1 and CDR2 are SGHDT and YYEEEE. This CDR3 comprises 14 residues. CDR3 bases: TGTGCCAGCAGCTTTGGGACTAGCCTCAATGAGCAGTTCTTC. It yields the protein CASSFGTSLNEQFF. The whole variable domain, filled in from reference TRBV5-6 and TRBJ2-1, reads DAGVTQSPTHLIKTRGQQVTLRCSPKSGHDTVSWYQQALGQGPQFIFQYYEEEERQRGNFPDRFSGHQFPNYSSELNVNALLLGDSALYLCASSFGTSLNEQFFGPGTRLTVL.

The chain joins TRBV20-1 to TRBJ2-3, with unresolved D. From germline, CDR1 is DFQATT and CDR2 SNEGSKA (reference sequence). V was trimmed by 6 bases and J by 6 bases, leaving 7 bases between them. The CDR3 is 10 amino acids. DNA of the CDR3: TGCAGTGCAGCGTGGGATACGCAGTATTTT. The encoded protein is CSAAWDTQYF.

The gene calls are TRBV21-1 and TRBJ2-3; TRBD2, the table's D call, lacks a check against the DNA. TRBV21-1 constitutes a pseudogene. The CDR3 has 15 residues. The CDR3 is CASSSAGEVPNTQYF. The CDR3 DNA sequence: TGTGCCAGCAGCAGCGCGGGAGAGGTTCCAAATACGCAGTATTTT.

The genes are TRBV5-8 and TRBJ1-4; D possibly corresponds to TRBD1 (5 bases). The CDR3 is 15 amino acids. Trimming pared 3 bases from V and 7 bases from J, leaving 16 bases between. Germline V gene data show CDR1 as SGHTS and CDR2 as YDEGEE. CDR3 sequence (DNA): TGTGCCAGCAGCTCCCCAGGGTCCTTGTCTGAAAAACTGTTTTTT. This encodes CASSSPGSLSEKLFF.

The J gene is TRBJ1-4, the V gene TRBV21-1. TRBV21-1 is designated a pseudogene. The CDR3 runs to 15 residues. CDR3 residues: CASSLRQREDEKLFF. CDR3 DNA sequence: TGTGCCAGCAGCCTCCGACAGAGGGAGGACGAAAAACTGTTTTTT.

The rearrangement uses TRBV21-1 and TRBJ1-6. TRBV21-1 is flagged as a pseudogene. The CDR3 sequence is 16 residues long. The CDR3 here is CASSKGRRGQGSPLHF. The CDR3 DNA sequence: TGTGCCAGCAGCAAAGGGAGGCGGGGGCAGGGATCACCCCTCCACTTT.

The V gene is TRBV6-1, the J gene TRBJ1-5; the D gene is possibly TRBD1 (5 bases). The V and J ends lost 1 base and 5 bases respectively, with 9 bases between them. Germline CDR1 is MNHNS and CDR2 is SASEGT. There are 14 residues in the CDR3. The CDR3 sequence is CASSEDRLYQPQHF. CDR3 coding DNA: TGTGCCAGCAGTGAAGACAGGTTATATCAGCCCCAGCATTTT.

The CDR3 DNA reads TGTGCCAGCAGTCCAGGGCATAGCAATCAGCCCCAGCATTTT. This translates into CASSPGHSNQPQHF. The chain couples TRBV7-9 to TRBJ1-5, with D possibly TRBD1 on 5 matching bases. The CDR3 is 14 amino acids. CDR1 SEHNR and CDR2 FQNEAQ come from the germline V gene (reference sequence). The germline V and J ends were trimmed by 6 bases and 0 bases, with 9 bases remaining between them.

The chain carries TRBV29-1 and TRBJ1-5; the D gene is possibly TRBD1 (5 bases). The CDR3 extends over 20 amino acids. The V gene's germline CDR1 is SQVTM and CDR2 ANQGSEA. V lost 6 bases to trimming and J lost 2 bases, with 32 bases between them. The CDR3: CSVLAELRQWDVGGNQPQHF. In DNA, the CDR3 is TGCAGCGTACTTGCGGAGCTTAGACAGTGGGATGTGGGGGGCAATCAGCCCCAGCATTTT.

This clone turned up a few times. The chain joins TRBV19 to TRBJ1-2; D is ambiguous. CDR1 LNHDA and CDR2 SQIVND come from the germline V gene (reference sequence). V was shortened by 8 bases and J by 4 bases, with 11 bases between the two germline ends. The CDR3 is made up of 12 amino acids. CDR3 residues: CASSWAAYGYTF. The DNA for the CDR3 is TGTGCCAGTTCCTGGGCAGCCTATGGCTACACCTTC.

V is TRBV3-1 (or the pseudogene TRBV3-2) and J is TRBJ1-4; TRBD1 matches at 10 bases. V was clipped by 3 bases and J by 8 bases; unmatched bases: 6. The CDR3 is made up of 15 amino acids. Germline V gene data show CDR1 as LGHDT and CDR2 as YNNKEL (reference sequence). The CDR3 loop is CASSQGQGREEKLFF. For the CDR3, the DNA is TGTGCCAGCAGCCAGGGACAGGGGCGAGAAGAAAAACTGTTTTTT.

CDR3 protein: CASSQDRGREAFF. The CDR3 region has the DNA TGCGCCAGCAGCCAAGATAGGGGACGAGAAGCTTTCTTT. V gene TRBV4-1 combines with J gene TRBJ1-1; D may be TRBD1 (5 bases). Germline-derived CDR1 and CDR2 are MGHRA and YSYEKL. Trimming pared 0 bases from V and 8 bases from J, leaving 10 bases between. This CDR3 has 13 residues.

This clone was observed a handful of times. This chain joins TRBV4-1 and TRBJ2-2; 12 bases match TRBD2. Losses at the gene ends were 2 bases for V and 5 bases for J; bases not matched to a gene: 0. There are 15 residues in the CDR3. Germline CDR1 reads MGHRA; CDR2 reads YSYEKL. CDR3 nucleotide sequence: TGCGCCAGCAGCCAACTAGCGGGGGGGACCGGGGAGCTGTTTTTT. Translated, it gives CASSQLAGGTGELFF.

The chain has TRBV3-1 (or the pseudogene TRBV3-2) and TRBJ2-1, with 10 bases matching TRBD2. Looked up from germline, CDR1 is LGHDT and CDR2 is YNNKEL (reference sequence). The junction had 5 bases not matched to a gene; V was cut back by 4 bases and J by 2 bases. This CDR3 comprises 16 residues. The chain's CDR3 is CASSPRTSGAYNEQFF. The CDR3 DNA reads TGTGCCAGCAGCCCGCGGACTAGCGGTGCCTACAATGAGCAGTTCTTC.